The 7 T cell receptor beta chains reported below all come from one sample, sequenced in a study of cytomegalovirus exposure and HLA in healthy donors. Here immunoSEQ multiplex PCR was the method, and the copy in TCRdb shows in-frame clones only, minus some. The table shows around 150,000 clones, with around nine tenths occurring only once. Sequenced input: PBMCs. The source of these receptors is a man aged 18 to 29 in good health and CMV-seronegative.

This chain links TRBV30 with TRBJ1-1, with D tentatively TRBD1 (5 bases). Trimming took 5 bases from V and 0 from J, leaving 16 bases between them. Germline CDR1 reads GTSNPN; CDR2 reads SVGIG (reference sequence). The CDR3 covers 15 residues. CDR3 loop: CAWVPGGNMNTEAFF. In DNA, the CDR3 is TGTGCCTGGGTGCCGGGGGGGAATATGAACACTGAAGCTTTCTTT.

The chain combines TRBV7-8 with TRBJ2-5; 9 bases map to TRBD2. From germline, CDR1 is SGHVS and CDR2 FQNEAQ. Trimming took 4 bases from V and 2 from J; bases not matched to a gene: 8. The CDR3 has 16 residues. CDR3 protein: CASSSTAGGRQETQYF. The CDR3 DNA is TGTGCCAGCAGCTCAACGGCGGGGGGGAGACAAGAGACCCAGTACTTC.

The chain recombines TRBV4-3 with TRBJ2-1; the match to TRBD1 covers 9 bases. The CDR3 extends over 14 amino acids. With 4 bases clipped from V and 6 bases from J, the junction kept 4 bases outside the gene matches. Germline values: CDR1 LGHNA, CDR2 YSLEER. The CDR3: CASSPDRGGNEQFF. In DNA, the CDR3 is TGCGCCAGCAGCCCCGACAGGGGGGGCAATGAGCAGTTCTTC.

This clone showed up just once. The chain combines TRBV6-1 with TRBJ2-3; 7 bases agree with TRBD2. Germline loops: CDR1 MNHNS, CDR2 SASEGT. Losses at the gene ends were 4 bases for V and 5 bases for J; bases not matched to a gene: 12. The length of the CDR3 is 16 residues. The CDR3 loop reads CASSGNGGSTLDTQYF. CDR3 bases: TGTGCCAGCAGTGGGAACGGGGGGTCCACCTTAGATACGCAGTATTTT.

The V gene is TRBV5-6, the J gene TRBJ1-1, with D possibly TRBD1 on 6 matching bases. The CDR3 length is 13 residues. Germline values: CDR1 SGHDT, CDR2 YYEEEE. Trimming stripped 3 bases from V and 5 bases from J, with 11 bases between. The CDR3 here is CASSSGVGTEAFF. For the CDR3, the DNA is TGTGCCAGCAGCTCAGGGGTAGGAACTGAAGCTTTCTTT.

V and J are TRBV27 and TRBJ2-1, with a tentative D call TRBD2 (8 bases). V shed 8 bases and J shed 4 bases, with 21 bases lying between them. This CDR3 region has 16 residues. Germline CDR1 and CDR2: MNHEY and SMNVEV (reference sequence). The CDR3 is CASDFGGDRSYNEQFF. CDR3 DNA sequence: TGTGCCAGCGACTTCGGGGGGGACAGAAGTTACAATGAGCAGTTCTTC.

This chain links TRBV29-1 with TRBJ1-1; 7 positions match TRBD1. With 4 bases clipped from V and 6 bases from J, the junction kept 17 bases outside the gene matches. Germline CDR1 is SQVTM and CDR2 is ANQGSEA. The CDR3 sequence is 16 residues long. The CDR3 spells CSVVRTDRSGVAEAFF. CDR3 DNA: TGCAGCGTTGTACGAACGGACAGGTCGGGTGTGGCTGAAGCTTTCTTT.